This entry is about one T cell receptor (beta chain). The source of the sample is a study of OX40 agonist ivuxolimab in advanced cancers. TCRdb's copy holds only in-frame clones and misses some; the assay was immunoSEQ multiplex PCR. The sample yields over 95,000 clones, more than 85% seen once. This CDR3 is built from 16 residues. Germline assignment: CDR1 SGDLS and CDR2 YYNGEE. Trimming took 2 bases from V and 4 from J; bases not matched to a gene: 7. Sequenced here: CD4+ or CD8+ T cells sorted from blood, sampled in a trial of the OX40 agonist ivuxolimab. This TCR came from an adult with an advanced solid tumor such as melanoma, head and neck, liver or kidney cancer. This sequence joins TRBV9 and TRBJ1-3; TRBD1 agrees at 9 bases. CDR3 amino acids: CASSVGGTGTGNTIYF. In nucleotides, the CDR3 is TGTGCCAGCAGCGTGGGAGGGACAGGGACAGGAAACACCATATATTTT.